This TCR beta chain came from a study of glioma-infiltrating T cells. Trimming took off 2 bases at V and 4 bases at J, with 6 bases between the two ends. This CDR3 comprises 11 residues. Per the germline V gene, CDR1 is SQVTM and CDR2 is ANQGSEA. Using RNA template, CDR3s of TCR alpha and beta were amplified with iRepertoire arm-PCR. TCRdb processed the multiplex PCR reads anew with MiXCR; each CDR3 protein has one entry. The sample records over 100,000 distinct CDR3 sequences, around 25% being singletons. This chain joins TRBV29-1 and TRBJ2-7, with D unresolved. Specimen: glioma tissue, nonneoplastic brain tissue, or PBMCs (not recorded which). The receptor's source is a human donor with low-grade glioma or glioblastoma, undergoing nonglioma brain surgery, or in good health (not recorded which). In nucleotides, the CDR3 is TGCAGCGTTGAAACCCTATACGAGCAGTACTTC. It encodes CSVETLYEQYF.